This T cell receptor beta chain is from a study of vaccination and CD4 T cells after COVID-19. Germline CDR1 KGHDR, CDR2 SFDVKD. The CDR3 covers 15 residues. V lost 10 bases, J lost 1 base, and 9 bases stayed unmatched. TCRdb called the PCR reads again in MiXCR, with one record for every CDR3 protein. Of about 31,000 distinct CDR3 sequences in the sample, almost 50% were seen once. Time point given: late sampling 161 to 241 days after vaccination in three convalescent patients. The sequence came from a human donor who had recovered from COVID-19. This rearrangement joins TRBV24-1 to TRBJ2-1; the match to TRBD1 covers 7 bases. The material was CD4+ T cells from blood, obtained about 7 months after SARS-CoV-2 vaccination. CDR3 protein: CATAEQGMSYNEQFF. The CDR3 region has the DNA TGTGCCACAGCTGAACAGGGGATGTCCTACAATGAGCAGTTCTTC.